This T cell receptor (beta chain) was recorded in a study of shared T cell receptors in the human thymus. Some clones are missing from TCRdb's copy, which holds only in-frame ones; the method was immunoSEQ multiplex PCR. The sample includes approximately 68,000 clones, nearly 95% seen only once; the top ten take less than 0.04%. This CDR3 is 15 amino acids long. Germline V gives CDR1 SGHAT, CDR2 FQNNGV. Deletions cut 10 bases from V and 8 bases from J, with 26 bases between. V usage is TRBV11-2 and J usage is TRBJ1-2, with D possibly matching TRBD1 (5 bases). This clonotype was sampled from a human donor. The sample taken for sequencing was thymocytes. CDR3 sequence (DNA): TGTGCCACTTACGGGACCTTCCCCCCTCCAGGCGGCTACACCTTC. It is translated as CATYGTFPPPGGYTF.